The 4 T cell receptor beta chains given below trace back to one sample, sequenced in a study of lymphopenia after photon versus proton radiotherapy. The protocol was immunoSEQ multiplex PCR, while the TCRdb copy is restricted to in-frame clones and leaves out a portion. The table includes more than 50,000 clones, 80% to 90% detected once. The sequenced sample was peripheral blood, obtained from a patient treated with photon-based radiotherapy. The origin of the receptors is a man aged 45-60 years with gastric cancer.

The rearrangement joins TRBV1 to TRBJ2-2; TRBD1 is the table's D call and was not checked against the DNA. TRBV1 is assigned pseudogene status. This CDR3 region has 17 residues. This chain's CDR3 is CTSINPGQGANTGELFF. Here the CDR3 DNA reads TGCACCAGCATCAACCCGGGACAGGGGGCGAACACCGGGGAGCTGTTTTTT.

This clone was seen once. The chain recombines TRBV27 with TRBJ2-3; D is uncertain. The CDR3 has 11 residues. Germline lookup yields CDR1 MNHEY and CDR2 SMNVEV (reference sequence). V shed 3 bases and J shed 6 bases, with 4 bases lying between them. The CDR3 sequence: CASSFGDTQYF. CDR3 DNA sequence: TGTGCCAGCAGTTTTGGCGATACGCAGTATTTT.

The chain joins TRBV9 to TRBJ2-1, with 8 bases lining up with TRBD1. Germline V gene lookup returns CDR1 SGDLS and CDR2 YYNGEE. The J segment lost 5 bases and the V segment lost 3 bases, leaving 7 bases of the junction unmatched. This CDR3 spans 15 amino acids. The CDR3 loop reads CASSARDRPNNEQFF. The CDR3 nucleotides read TGTGCCAGCAGCGCCCGGGACAGGCCCAACAATGAGCAGTTCTTC.

This clone was picked up one time. J is TRBJ1-2 and V is TRBV7-9; no definite D call. V was cut by 5 bases and J by 4 bases, with 11 bases left in between. Germline V lookup: CDR1 SEHNR, CDR2 FQNEAQ (reference sequence). This CDR3 region has 13 residues. CDR3 in amino acids: CASSKQFPYGYTF. The CDR3 region has the DNA TGTGCCAGCAGCAAACAGTTTCCCTATGGCTACACCTTC.